This TCR beta chain was recorded in a study of T cells in Graves' hyperthyroidism and ophthalmopathy. V gave up 3 bases and J gave up 2 bases, with 10 bases separating them. In germline, CDR1 is DFQATT, CDR2 SNEGSKA (reference sequence). CDR3 size: 13 residues. A patient was excluded if there was uncontrolled infection, other autoimmune disease, pregnancy or lactation. RNA transcripts were the template for amplifying TCR beta CDR3 regions. The HTBI primer set served for first-round RT-PCR of the TCR CDR3. TCRdb reprocessed the multiplex PCR reads via MiXCR and lists one record per CDR3 protein. The top ten clones hold around 47% of a sample with 500,000 to 650,000 distinct CDR3 sequences, around 50% of them seen once.

The chain combines TRBV20-1 with TRBJ1-2, with D perhaps matching TRBD1 (5 bases). This TCR was sampled from an adult woman with Graves' disease, either hyperthyroidism or ophthalmopathy (not recorded which). The source material was peripheral blood or thyroid tissue (not recorded which). The CDR3 loop reads CSARGGINYGYTF. CDR3 nucleotides: TGCAGTGCTAGGGGGGGAATAAACTATGGCTACACCTTC.